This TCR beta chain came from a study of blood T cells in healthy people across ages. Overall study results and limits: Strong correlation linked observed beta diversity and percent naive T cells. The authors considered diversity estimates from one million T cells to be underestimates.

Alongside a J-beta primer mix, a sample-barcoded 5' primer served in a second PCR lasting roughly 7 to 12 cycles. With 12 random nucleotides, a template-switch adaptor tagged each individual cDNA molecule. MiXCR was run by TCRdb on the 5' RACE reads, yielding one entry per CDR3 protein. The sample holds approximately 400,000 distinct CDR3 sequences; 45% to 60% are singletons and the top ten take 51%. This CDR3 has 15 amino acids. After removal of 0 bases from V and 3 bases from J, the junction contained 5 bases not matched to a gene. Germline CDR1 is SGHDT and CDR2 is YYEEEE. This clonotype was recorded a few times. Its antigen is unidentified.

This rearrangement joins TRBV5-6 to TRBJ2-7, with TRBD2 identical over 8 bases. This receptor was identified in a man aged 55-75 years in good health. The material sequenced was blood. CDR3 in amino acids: CASSLGGGRHYEQYF. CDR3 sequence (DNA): TGTGCCAGCAGCTTGGGAGGCGGGAGGCACTACGAGCAGTACTTC. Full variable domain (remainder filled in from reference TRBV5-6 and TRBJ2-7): DAGVTQSPTHLIKTRGQQVTLRCSPKSGHDTVSWYQQALGQGPQFIFQYYEEEERQRGNFPDRFSGHQFPNYSSELNVNALLLGDSALYLCASSLGGGRHYEQYFGPGTRLTVT.